This T cell receptor beta chain came from a study of blood T cell repertoires in COVID-19. Per the authors' pipeline: Reference gene primers were amplified, and this amplification served to estimate nucleated cell counts. Only in-frame clones appear in the TCRdb table, and some are missing; sequencing was by immunoSEQ multiplex PCR. Clone size and the V and J calls come from that table; the DNA yielded D and trimming. The sample records some 350,000 clones, 88% being singletons. Trimming took 11 bases from V and 1 from J; bases not matched to a gene: 7. CDR3 length: 13 residues. In germline, CDR1 is MNHEY, CDR2 SVGAGI. Those who participated ranged in age from roughly 18 to 90 years and resided in about two dozen US areas.

This clonotype originated in a man aged 30 to 39 who had recovered from COVID-19. The sequenced material came from PBMCs or T cells enriched from blood (not recorded which). This chain uses TRBV6-5 with TRBJ2-7; 8 nucleotides agree with TRBD1. The CDR3 protein is CAASGTGSYEQYF. For the CDR3, the DNA is TGTGCCGCATCCGGGACAGGATCCTACGAGCAGTACTTC.